Presented here are 3 T cell receptor beta chains from one specimen sequenced in a study of CD8 T cells in Susac syndrome. Random hexamers primed reverse transcription of roughly 0.5 to 1 ug RNA. TCRdb independently ran MiXCR on the immunoSEQ multiplex PCR reads; one entry per CDR3 protein. The sample records 70,000 to 95,000 distinct CDR3 sequences, 94% being singletons. The material sequenced was CD8+ T cells from PBMCs. These receptor sequences come from a human donor with Susac syndrome.

This sequence joins TRBV29-1 and TRBJ2-7; possible D gene TRBD2, 5 bases. CDR3 length: 14 amino acids. Germline CDR1 SQVTM, CDR2 ANQGSEA. Trimming removed 5 bases at V and 2 bases at J, with 16 bases between. This CDR3 is CSVIGDRRTYEQYF. CDR3 nucleotide sequence: TGCAGCGTTATCGGGGATCGGCGGACCTACGAGCAGTACTTC.

The CDR3 loop is CASSLVTSMSDGYTF. CDR3 sequence (DNA): TGCGCCAGCAGCTTGGTAACTAGTATGTCTGATGGCTACACCTTC. V gene TRBV5-1 combines with J gene TRBJ1-2; D ambiguous. This CDR3 has 15 residues. V lost 0 bases and J lost 6, with 15 bases in between. CDR1 and CDR2 from the germline V gene are SGHRS and YFSETQ. Combining the CDR3 with reference TRBV5-1 and TRBJ1-2 gives the whole variable domain KAGVTQTPRYLIKTRGQQVTLSCSPISGHRSVSWYQQTPGQGLQFLFEYFSETQRNKGNFPGRFSGRQFSNSRSEMNVSTLELGDSALYLCASSLVTSMSDGYTFGSGTRLTVV.

The genes are TRBV6-6 and TRBJ1-5; D possibly corresponds to TRBD1 (6 bases). CDR3 size: 15 residues. Germline lookup yields CDR1 MNHNY and CDR2 SVGAGI (reference sequence). The V end was cut by 0 bases, the J end by 4 bases, with 10 bases between. The CDR3 loop is CASSYSGHENQPQHF. The CDR3 DNA follows: TGTGCCAGCAGTTACTCGGGACACGAGAATCAGCCCCAGCATTTT.